The 10 T cell receptor beta chains listed next were all sequenced from one sample in a study of neoadjuvant nivolumab and ipilimumab in lung cancer. Here immunoSEQ multiplex PCR was the method, and the copy in TCRdb shows in-frame clones only, minus some. Of 15,000 to 20,000 clones in the sample, around three quarters are singletons; the top ten hold roughly 7.1%. Source: tumor tissue, taken after neoadjuvant nivolumab, alone or with ipilimumab, at or shortly before surgery. These receptor sequences come from an adult with non-small cell lung cancer.

The chain is built from TRBV18 and TRBJ1-5; 7 bases agree with TRBD1. The germline V gene has CDR1 KGHSH and CDR2 LQKENI. The CDR3 has 16 residues. V dropped 4 bases and J dropped 0; count of bases not matched to a gene: 6. The CDR3 sequence is CASSRDRPSSNQPQHF. The CDR3 nucleotides are TGTGCCAGCTCACGGGACAGACCATCTAGCAATCAGCCCCAGCATTTT.

The count of this clone is one. The chain recombines TRBV7-2 with TRBJ2-7; TRBD1 matches 7 bases. V was clipped by 0 bases and J by 3 bases; unmatched bases: 2. Germline CDR1 is SGHTA and CDR2 is FQGNSA. The CDR3 runs 14 residues. The CDR3 DNA sequence: TGTGCCAGCAGCTTAGCGGCAGGGGGCTACGAGCAGTACTTC. It specifies CASSLAAGGYEQYF. Based on the CDR3 plus reference TRBV7-2 and TRBJ2-7, the full variable domain is GAGVSQSPSNKVTEKGKDVELRCDPISGHTALYWYRQSLGQGLEFLIYFQGNSAPDKSGLPSDRFSAERTGGSVSTLTIQRTQQEDSAVYLCASSLAAGGYEQYFGPGTRLTVT.

There are a few counts of this clone. The V and J genes are TRBV6-1 and TRBJ1-2; D unresolved. Germline V gene data show CDR1 as MNHNS and CDR2 as SASEGT. V lost 3 bases and J 4 bases, leaving 9 bases between the germline ends. The CDR3 covers 13 residues. The DNA of the CDR3 is TGTGCCAGCAGTGAGCAAGGGAGCTATGGCTACACCTTC. Amino acids: CASSEQGSYGYTF.

The chain has TRBV7-2 and TRBJ2-1, with D maybe TRBD2 (6 bases). Germline V gene sequence: CDR1 SGHTA, CDR2 FQGNSA. V was pared by 6 bases and J by 0 bases, with 12 bases between. The CDR3 contains 15 residues. CDR3 amino acids: CASSRGGTSYNEQFF. CDR3 DNA sequence: TGTGCCAGCAGTCGTGGCGGGACCTCCTACAATGAGCAGTTCTTC.

This clone appeared once. This sequence joins TRBV5-1 and TRBJ1-1; possibly TRBD1 for D (6 bases). The V end was cut by 2 bases, the J end by 1 base, with 12 bases between. This CDR3 comprises 15 residues. Germline V gene data show CDR1 as SGHRS and CDR2 as YFSETQ. Here the CDR3 reads CASSFRGGPNTEAFF. CDR3 DNA: TGCGCCAGCAGCTTTAGGGGGGGACCGAACACTGAAGCTTTCTTT.

The CDR3 loop is CASSNGGPNTGELFF. The CDR3 DNA sequence: TGTGCCAGCAGCAACGGGGGACCGAACACCGGGGAGCTGTTTTTT. The rearrangement uses TRBV21-1 and TRBJ2-2; TRBD2, as called in the table, went unchecked against the DNA. TRBV21-1 is listed as a pseudogene. The CDR3 is 15 residues long.

The gene calls are TRBV30 and TRBJ2-7; D is undetermined. The CDR3 covers 13 residues. CDR1 GTSNPN and CDR2 SVGIG come from the germline V gene (reference sequence). V dropped 2 bases and J dropped 1 base, with 9 bases sitting between them. CDR3 nucleotide sequence: TGTGCCTGGAGTCACGACACTTCCTACGAGCAGTACTTC. Its translation: CAWSHDTSYEQYF.

The J gene is TRBJ2-3, the V gene TRBV7-6, with 11 bases lining up with TRBD2. The CDR3 sequence is 15 residues long. Germline loops: CDR1 SGHVS, CDR2 FNYEAQ. V dropped 5 bases and J dropped 3; count of bases not matched to a gene: 4. The CDR3 reads CASSVTSGATDTQYF. DNA of the CDR3: TGTGCCAGCAGCGTGACTAGCGGGGCGACAGATACGCAGTATTTT.

As DNA, the CDR3 is TGCGCCAGCAGCTTGACATTACAGGGTTTCCAAGAGACCCAGTACTTC. This codes for CASSLTLQGFQETQYF. V and J are TRBV5-1 and TRBJ2-5; a weak D match, TRBD1 (6 bases). V gave up 1 base and J gave up 1 base, with 14 bases separating them. Germline loops: CDR1 SGHRS, CDR2 YFSETQ. This CDR3 spans 16 amino acids.

J is TRBJ1-5 and V is TRBV6-1, with D unclear. This CDR3 has 14 amino acids. Germline V gene sequence: CDR1 MNHNS, CDR2 SASEGT. V dropped 2 bases and J dropped 5 bases, with 10 bases sitting between them. CDR3 DNA sequence: TGTGCCAGCAGTGAACAGAACAATGATCAGCCCCAGCATTTT. Amino acids: CASSEQNNDQPQHF.